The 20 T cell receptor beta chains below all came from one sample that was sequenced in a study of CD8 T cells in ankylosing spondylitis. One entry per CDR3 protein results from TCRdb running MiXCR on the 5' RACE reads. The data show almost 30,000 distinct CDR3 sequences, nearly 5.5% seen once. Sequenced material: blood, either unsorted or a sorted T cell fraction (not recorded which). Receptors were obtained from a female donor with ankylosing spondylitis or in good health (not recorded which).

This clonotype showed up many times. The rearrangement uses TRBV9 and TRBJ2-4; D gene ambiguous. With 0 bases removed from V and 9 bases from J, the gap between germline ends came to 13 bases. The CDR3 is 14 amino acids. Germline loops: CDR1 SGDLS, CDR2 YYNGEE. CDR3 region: CASSVESKDSIQYF. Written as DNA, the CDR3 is TGTGCCAGCAGCGTAGAGTCAAAGGATAGCATTCAGTACTTC.

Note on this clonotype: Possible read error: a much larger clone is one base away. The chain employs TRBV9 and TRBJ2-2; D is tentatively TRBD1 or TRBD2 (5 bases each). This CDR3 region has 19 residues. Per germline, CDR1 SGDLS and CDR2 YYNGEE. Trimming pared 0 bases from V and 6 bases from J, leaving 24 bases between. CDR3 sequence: CASSVERGPGRDLPGELFF. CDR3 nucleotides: TGTGCCAGCAGCGTAGAAAGAGGACCAGGCCGGGACCTCCCCGGGGAGCTGTTTTTT.

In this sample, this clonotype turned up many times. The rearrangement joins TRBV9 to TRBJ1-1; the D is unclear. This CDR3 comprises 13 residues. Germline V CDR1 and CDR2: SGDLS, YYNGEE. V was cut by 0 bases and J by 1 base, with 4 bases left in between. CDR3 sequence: CASSVEPNTEAFF. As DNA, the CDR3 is TGTGCCAGCAGCGTAGAACCGAACACTGAAGCTTTCTTT.

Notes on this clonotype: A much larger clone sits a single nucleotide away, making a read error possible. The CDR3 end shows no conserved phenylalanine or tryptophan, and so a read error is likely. This chain's CDR3 is CASSNRQGSPYNEQFC. CDR3 DNA sequence: TGTGCCAGCAGCAATCGACAGGGGAGCCCCTACAATGAGCAGTTCTGC. The chain carries TRBV9 and TRBJ2-1; 8 nucleotides match TRBD1. From germline, CDR1 is SGDLS and CDR2 YYNGEE. The CDR3 is made up of 16 amino acids. With V trimmed by 4 bases and J by 2 bases, 8 bases remained unmatched.

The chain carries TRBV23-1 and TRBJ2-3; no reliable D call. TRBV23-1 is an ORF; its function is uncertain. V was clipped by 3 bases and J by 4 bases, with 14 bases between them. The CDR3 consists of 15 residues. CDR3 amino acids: CASSHSPGPPDTQYF. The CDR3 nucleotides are TGCGCCAGCAGTCATTCCCCTGGGCCCCCAGATACGCAGTATTTT.

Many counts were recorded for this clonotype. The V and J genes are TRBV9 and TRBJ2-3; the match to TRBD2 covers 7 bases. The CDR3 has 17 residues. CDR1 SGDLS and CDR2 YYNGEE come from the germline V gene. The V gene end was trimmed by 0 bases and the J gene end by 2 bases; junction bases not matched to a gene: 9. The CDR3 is CASSVASGIAYTDTQYF. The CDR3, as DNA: TGTGCCAGCAGCGTAGCTAGCGGCATAGCCTACACAGATACGCAGTATTTT. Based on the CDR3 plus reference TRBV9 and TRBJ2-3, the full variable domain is DSGVTQTPKHLITATGQRVTLRCSPRSGDLSVYWYQQSLDQGLQFLIQYYNGEERAKGNILERFSAQQFPDLHSELNLSSLELGDSALYFCASSVASGIAYTDTQYFGPGTRLTVL.

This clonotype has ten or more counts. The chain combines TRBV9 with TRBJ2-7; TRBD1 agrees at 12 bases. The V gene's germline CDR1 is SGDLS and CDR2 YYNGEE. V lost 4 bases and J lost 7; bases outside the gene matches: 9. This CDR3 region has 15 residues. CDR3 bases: TGTGCCAGCAGCACATCCGGGACAGGGGGCCCAGAGCAGTACTTC. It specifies CASSTSGTGGPEQYF.

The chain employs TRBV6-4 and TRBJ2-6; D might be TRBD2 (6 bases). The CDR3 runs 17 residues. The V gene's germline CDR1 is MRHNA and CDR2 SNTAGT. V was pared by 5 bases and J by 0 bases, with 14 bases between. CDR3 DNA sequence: TGTGCCAGCAGTTTCCGGGAGAATCACTCTGGGGCCAACGTCCTGACTTTC. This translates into CASSFRENHSGANVLTF.

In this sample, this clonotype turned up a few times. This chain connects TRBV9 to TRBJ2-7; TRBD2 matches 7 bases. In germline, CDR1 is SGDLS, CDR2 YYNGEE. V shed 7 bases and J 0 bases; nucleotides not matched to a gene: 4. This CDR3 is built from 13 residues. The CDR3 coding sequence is TGTGCCAGCTCTAGCGGTAGCTCCTACGAGCAGTACTTC. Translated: CASSSGSSYEQYF.

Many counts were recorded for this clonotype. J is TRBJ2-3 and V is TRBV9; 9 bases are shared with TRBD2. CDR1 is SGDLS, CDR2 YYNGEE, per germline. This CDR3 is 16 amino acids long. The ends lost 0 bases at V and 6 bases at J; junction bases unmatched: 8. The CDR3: CASSVAPRGGADTQYF. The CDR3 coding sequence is TGTGCCAGCAGCGTAGCCCCGCGCGGGGGGGCCGATACGCAGTATTTT.

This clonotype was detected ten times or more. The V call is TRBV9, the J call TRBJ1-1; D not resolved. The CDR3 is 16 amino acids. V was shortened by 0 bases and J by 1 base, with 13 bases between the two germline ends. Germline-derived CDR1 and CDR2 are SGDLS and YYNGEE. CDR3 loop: CASSVGPMVANTEAFF. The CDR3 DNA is TGTGCCAGCAGCGTAGGCCCCATGGTGGCGAACACTGAAGCTTTCTTT. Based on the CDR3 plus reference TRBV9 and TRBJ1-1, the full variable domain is DSGVTQTPKHLITATGQRVTLRCSPRSGDLSVYWYQQSLDQGLQFLIQYYNGEERAKGNILERFSAQQFPDLHSELNLSSLELGDSALYFCASSVGPMVANTEAFFGQGTRLTVV.

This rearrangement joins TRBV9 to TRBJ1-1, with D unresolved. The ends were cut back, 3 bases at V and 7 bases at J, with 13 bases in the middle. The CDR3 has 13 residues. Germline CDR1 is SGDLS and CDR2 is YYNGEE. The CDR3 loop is CASSDLRGGEAFF. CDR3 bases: TGTGCCAGCAGCGACCTGCGGGGTGGTGAAGCTTTCTTT.

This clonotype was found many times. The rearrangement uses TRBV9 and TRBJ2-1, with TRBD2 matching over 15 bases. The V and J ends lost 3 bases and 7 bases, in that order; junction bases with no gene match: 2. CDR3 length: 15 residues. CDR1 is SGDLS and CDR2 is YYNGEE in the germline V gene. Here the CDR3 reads CASSAGTSGGNEQFF. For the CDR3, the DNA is TGTGCCAGCAGCGCGGGGACTAGCGGGGGGAATGAGCAGTTCTTC.

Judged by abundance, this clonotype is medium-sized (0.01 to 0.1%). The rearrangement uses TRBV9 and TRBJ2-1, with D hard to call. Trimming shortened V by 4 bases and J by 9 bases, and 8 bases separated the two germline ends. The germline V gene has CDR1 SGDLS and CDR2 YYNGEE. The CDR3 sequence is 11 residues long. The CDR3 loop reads CASSTETEQFF. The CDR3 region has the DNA TGTGCCAGCAGCACGGAGACTGAGCAGTTCTTC.

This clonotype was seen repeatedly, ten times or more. CDR3 nucleotide sequence: TGTGCCAGCACGACCGGGACTAGCGGGAGAAATGAGCAGTTCTTC. It yields the protein CASTTGTSGRNEQFF. This chain uses TRBV9 with TRBJ2-1; 14 bases are a match to TRBD2. Germline CDR1 and CDR2: SGDLS and YYNGEE. Trimming cost V 6 bases and J 7 bases; bases outside gene matches: 6. This CDR3 is built from 15 residues.

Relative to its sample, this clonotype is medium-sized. The chain's CDR3 is CASSVAMNTEAFF. Written as DNA, the CDR3 is TGTGCCAGCAGCGTAGCGATGAACACTGAAGCTTTCTTT. The J gene is TRBJ1-1, the V gene TRBV9; D not certain. Germline V lookup: CDR1 SGDLS, CDR2 YYNGEE. This CDR3 comprises 13 residues. V shed 0 bases and J shed 0 bases, with 3 bases lying between them.

CDR3 DNA: TGTGCCAGCAGCGTACAGGGGGGAATCACCGGGGAGCTGTTTTTT. As protein: CASSVQGGITGELFF. V gene TRBV9 combines with J gene TRBJ2-2; D perhaps matches TRBD1 (7 bases). Germline CDR1 is SGDLS and CDR2 is YYNGEE. V lost 1 base to trimming and J lost 4 bases, with 11 bases between them. This CDR3 is built from 15 residues. Complete variable domain (other parts from reference TRBV9 and TRBJ2-2): DSGVTQTPKHLITATGQRVTLRCSPRSGDLSVYWYQQSLDQGLQFLIQYYNGEERAKGNILERFSAQQFPDLHSELNLSSLELGDSALYFCASSVQGGITGELFFGEGSRLTVL.

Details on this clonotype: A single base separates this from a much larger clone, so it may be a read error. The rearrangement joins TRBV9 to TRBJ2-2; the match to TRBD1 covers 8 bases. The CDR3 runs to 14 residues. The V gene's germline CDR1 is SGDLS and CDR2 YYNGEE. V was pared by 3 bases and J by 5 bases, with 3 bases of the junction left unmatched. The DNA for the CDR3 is TGTGCCAGCAGCGCCCAGGGGGCAACCGGGGAGCTGTTTTTT. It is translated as CASSAQGATGELFF. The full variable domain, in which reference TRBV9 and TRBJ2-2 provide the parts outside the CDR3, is DSGVTQTPKHLITATGQRVTLRCSPRSGDLSVYWYQQSLDQGLQFLIQYYNGEERAKGNILERFSAQQFPDLHSELNLSSLELGDSALYFCASSAQGATGELFFGEGSRLTVL.

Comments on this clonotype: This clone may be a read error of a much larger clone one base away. The CDR3 spells CASSVRQNRYEQYF. CDR3 nucleotide sequence: TGTGCCAGCAGCGTCCGACAGAACCGCTACGAGCAGTACTTC. The chain joins TRBV9 to TRBJ2-7; TRBD1 might be the D (5 bases). V dropped 2 bases and J dropped 3 bases, with 12 bases sitting between them. CDR1 is SGDLS and CDR2 is YYNGEE in the germline V gene. The CDR3 runs to 14 residues.

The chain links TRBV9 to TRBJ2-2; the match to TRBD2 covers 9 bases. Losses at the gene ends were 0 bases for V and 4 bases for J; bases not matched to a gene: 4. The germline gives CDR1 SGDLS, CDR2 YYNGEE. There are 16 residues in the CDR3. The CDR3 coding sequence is TGTGCCAGCAGCGTAGGGAATAGCGGGGGCACCGGGGAGCTGTTTTTT. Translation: CASSVGNSGGTGELFF. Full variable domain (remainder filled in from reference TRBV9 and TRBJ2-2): DSGVTQTPKHLITATGQRVTLRCSPRSGDLSVYWYQQSLDQGLQFLIQYYNGEERAKGNILERFSAQQFPDLHSELNLSSLELGDSALYFCASSVGNSGGTGELFFGEGSRLTVL.